These T cell receptor beta chains were read from a single sample in a study of OX40 agonist ivuxolimab in advanced cancers. The repertoire was sequenced with immunoSEQ multiplex PCR; TCRdb's copy has only in-frame clones and lacks some. The table has some 74,000 clones, around 93% seen once; the top ten hold more than 0.85%. Sequenced here: CD4+ or CD8+ T cells sorted from blood, sampled in a trial of the OX40 agonist ivuxolimab. All receptors come from an adult with an advanced solid tumor such as melanoma, head and neck, liver or kidney cancer. Both conserved end residues are part of each CDR3. The order of the fields is J gene, D gene, clone size, V gene, CDR3 DNA, CDR3 protein. The D gene is left open where the match is weak. For some rows the clone size is stated as once, few or many, or as a class when expanded; others skip it.

>TRBJ1-6|TRBD1|-|TRBV19
TGTGCCAGTAGGGACAGGGGTTCTTATAATTCACCCCTCCACTTT
CASRDRGSYNSPLHF
>TRBJ2-7|TRBD2|-|TRBV6-6
TGTGCCACGGGGGGGAGGGGCTACGAGCAGTACTTC
CATGGRGYEQYF
>TRBJ2-5|TRBD1|-|TRBV9
TGTGCCAGCAGCGTAGGAATGGACAGGGTACAAGAGACCCAGTACTTC
CASSVGMDRVQETQYF
>TRBJ1-2|-|-|TRBV5-1
TGCGCCAGCAGCGCGGCCCTCTATGGCTACACCTTC
CASSAALYGYTF
>TRBJ1-1|-|few|TRBV30
TGTGCCTGGAGTGGATCTGGGATTGAAGCTTTCTTT
CAWSGSGIEAFF
>TRBJ2-1|TRBD2|-|TRBV15
TGTGCCACCAGCAGAGGGGGTAGCGGGCTTTACAATGAGCAGTTCTTC
CATSRGGSGLYNEQFF
>TRBJ1-2|TRBD1|-|TRBV7-9
TGTGCCAGCAGCTCCGAGGAGACAGGGGGCAACTATGGCTACACCTTC
CASSSEETGGNYGYTF
>TRBJ1-4|TRBD1|-|TRBV2
TGTGCCAGCAGGACAGGGGGGGAGGAAAAACTGTTTTTT
CASRTGGEEKLFF
>TRBJ1-5|-|-|TRBV6-1
TGTGCCAGCAGGGATAGCAATCAGCCCCAGCATTTT
CASRDSNQPQHF
>TRBJ2-1|TRBD2|few|TRBV19
TGTGCCAGTAGCAACGGACTAGCGGGTTACAATGAGCAGTTCTTC
CASSNGLAGYNEQFF
>TRBJ2-7|-|-|TRBV27
TGTGCCAGCAGTCCCTACTCAAATTCGTTGTCCTACGAGCAGTACTTC
CASSPYSNSLSYEQYF
>TRBJ2-2|TRBD2|-|TRBV2
TGTGCCAGCAGCGGACTAGCGGGCGCCCAGAACACCGGGGAGCTGTTTTTT
CASSGLAGAQNTGELFF
>TRBJ2-7|-|-|TRBV21-1
TGTGCCAGCAGCAAATATGAAAGAGGACCCTTGGGGTTC
CASSKYERGPLGF
>TRBJ2-7|-|-|TRBV7-2
TGTGCCAGCAGCTCATCGGGACCCCACGAGCAGTACTTC
CASSSSGPHEQYF
>TRBJ1-6|-|few|TRBV19
TGTGCCAGTTCGGTACCGACAGCTAATTCACCCCTCCACTTT
CASSVPTANSPLHF
>TRBJ2-4|-|-|TRBV20-1
TGCAGTGCTAGAGGGGTGAACATTCAGTACTTC
CSARGVNIQYF
>TRBJ1-1|-|-|TRBV6-1
TGTGCCAGCAGTGAAGGGGGCACTGAAGCTTTCTTT
CASSEGGTEAFF
>TRBJ2-3|TRBD2|-|TRBV11-2
TGTGCCAGCAGCTTAACGGGACTAGGAATCGATACGCAGTATTTT
CASSLTGLGIDTQYF
>TRBJ2-5|-|-|TRBV21-1
TGTGCCAGCAGCAAATGGGAGGCCCAGTACTTC
CASSKWEAQYF
>TRBJ2-3|-|-|TRBV4-1
TGCGCCAGCAGCCAAGAAGGGGTGGGGCAGTATTTT
CASSQEGVGQYF
>TRBJ2-5|-|-|TRBV30
TGTGCCTGGAGTTCAAAGGGCGTTGCGGGGGAGACCCAGTACTTC
CAWSSKGVAGETQYF